This record concerns one T cell receptor (beta chain) sequence. RNA amounts of roughly 0.5 to 1 ug underwent reverse transcription with random hexamers. Coverage of TCR beta CDR3 amplification by immunoSEQ multiplex PCR extended to 54 Vbeta and 13 Jbeta. TCRdb itself ran the immunoSEQ multiplex PCR reads through MiXCR, one entry per CDR3 protein. The profile shows about 300,000 distinct CDR3 sequences, 70% to 90% of them singletons. From blood CD8+ and CD4+ T cells, TCR beta sequences were generated. This sample stems from a study of CD8 T cells in Susac syndrome. Input material: CD8+ T cells from PBMCs. The TCR comes from a human donor with multiple sclerosis.

DNA for the CDR3: TGTGCCAGCAGGGACGCGGGAATCAATGAGCAGTTCTTC. Amino acid sequence: CASRDAGINEQFF. The V call is TRBV6-1, the J call TRBJ2-1; tentatively, D is TRBD2 (6 bases). The CDR3 is made up of 13 amino acids. The germline CDR1 and CDR2 sequences are MNHNS and SASEGT. The germline V and J ends were trimmed by 6 bases and 6 bases, with 12 bases remaining between them.